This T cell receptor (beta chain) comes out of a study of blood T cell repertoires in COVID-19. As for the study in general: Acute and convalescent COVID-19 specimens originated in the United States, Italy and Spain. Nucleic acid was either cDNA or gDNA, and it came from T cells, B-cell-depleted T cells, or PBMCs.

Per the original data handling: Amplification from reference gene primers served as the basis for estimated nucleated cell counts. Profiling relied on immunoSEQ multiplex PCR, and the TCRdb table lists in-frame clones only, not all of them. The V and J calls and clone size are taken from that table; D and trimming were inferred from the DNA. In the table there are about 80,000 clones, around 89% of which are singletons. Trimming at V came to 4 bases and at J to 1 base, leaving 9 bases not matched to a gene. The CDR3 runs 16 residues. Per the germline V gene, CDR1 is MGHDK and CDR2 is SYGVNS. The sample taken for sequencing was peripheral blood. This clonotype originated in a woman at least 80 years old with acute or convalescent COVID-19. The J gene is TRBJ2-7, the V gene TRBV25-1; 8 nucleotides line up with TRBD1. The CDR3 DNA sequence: TGTGCCAGCAGTGCCCGGTTGGACAGGGCGTCCTACGAGCAGTACTTC. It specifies CASSARLDRASYEQYF.